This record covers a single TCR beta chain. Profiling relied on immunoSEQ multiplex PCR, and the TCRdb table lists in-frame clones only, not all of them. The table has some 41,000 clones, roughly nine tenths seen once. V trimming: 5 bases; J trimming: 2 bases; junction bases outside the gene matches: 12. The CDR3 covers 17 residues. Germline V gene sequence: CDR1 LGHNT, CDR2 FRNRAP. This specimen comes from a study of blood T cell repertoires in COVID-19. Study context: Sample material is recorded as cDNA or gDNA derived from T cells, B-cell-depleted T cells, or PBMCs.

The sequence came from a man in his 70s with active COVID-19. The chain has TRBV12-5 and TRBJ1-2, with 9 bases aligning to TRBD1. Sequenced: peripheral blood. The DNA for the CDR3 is TGTGCTAGTGGTCCCCAAGGACAGGGGAGAGTAAACTATGGCTACACCTTC. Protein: CASGPQGQGRVNYGYTF.